This T cell receptor (beta chain) was captured in a study of shared clonotypes between healthy human individuals. Some clones are missing from TCRdb's copy, which holds only in-frame ones; the method was immunoSEQ multiplex PCR. This sample has over 2 million clones; about 95% occur once, and the top ten carry 0.9% to 1.4%. Naive CD8 cells lacked CD45RO, underwent positive selection for CCR7 and left out terminally differentiated effector memory CD45RA+ cells. The CDR3 has 13 amino acids. Germline trimming cut 3 bases from V and 5 bases from J; bases unmatched to any gene: 2. The germline V gene encodes CDR1 WNHNN and CDR2 SYGVQD (reference sequence).

The receptor's source is a man aged 18-30 years in good health. The sequenced sample consisted of naive CD8+ T cells sorted from blood. The chain carries TRBV10-1 and TRBJ1-1, with 8 bases that match TRBD1. The CDR3, as DNA: TGCGCCAGCAGTGACAGGGGGCGAACTGAAGCTTTCTTT. Protein product: CASSDRGRTEAFF.